The text below deals with one T cell receptor (beta chain). It lacks a known antigen. Per-base qualities were not stored, and no clone one base away is much larger. Patients with a history of autoimmune disease or receiving systemic immunosuppression were excluded from the trial. Peripheral blood for TCR sequencing was drawn from every dose cohort at baseline, at cycle 4 day 1 and at cycle 7 day 1. Samples came from an open-label, multicenter, first-in-human phase I dose-escalation trial of ivuxolimab. Adults with locally advanced or metastatic melanoma, renal cell carcinoma, hepatocellular carcinoma or head and neck squamous cell carcinoma were enrolled in the trial. Before TCR sequencing, CD4+ T cells and CD8+ T cells from peripheral blood were sorted into separate populations. Germline trimming amounts to 2 bases on V and 5 bases on J, with 5 as the count of junction bases outside the gene matches. Taken from cysteine to phenylalanine, the CDR3 has 15 residues. The kept DNA is CDR3 alone, 45 bases in frame from the first base. CDR1 and CDR2, per the germline V gene, are MDHEN and SYDVKM.

The data are from a study of OX40 agonist ivuxolimab in advanced cancers. At the level of the whole study: The costimulatory receptor OX40 (CD134) was targeted by ivuxolimab, a fully human IgG2 agonistic monoclonal antibody. Intravenous ivuxolimab was administered to patients every 2 weeks at six dose levels: 0.01, 0.1, 0.3, 1.5, 3 and 10 mg/kg. Of the approximately 50 dose-escalation patients, hepatocellular carcinoma was present in roughly 19, melanoma in roughly 15, renal cell carcinoma in 9 and head and neck cancer in 9. In the dose-escalation cohort, about four fifths of patients were male, and the mean age was roughly 56 years with a range of about 23 to 79. Patients were allowed to have had prior anti-PD-1, anti-PD-L1 or anti-CTLA-4 therapy, and approximately 39% of the dose-escalation patients had been treated with checkpoint inhibitors. Partial responses occurred in three dose-escalation patients, of whom one had hepatocellular carcinoma and two had cutaneous melanoma. Peripheral TCRbeta sequencing was intended to test whether TCR sequence diversity was altered and clonal T-cell expansion was caused by ivuxolimab. The monotherapy dose-escalation portion (N ≈ 52 patients) of the phase I ivuxolimab trial is reported in the paper. Study-level results and caveats: After ivuxolimab, CD8+ T cells had more expanded clones than CD4+ T cells on average. In the 0.1-3.0 mg/kg groups, partial responders were among the patients with the lowest normalized peripheral clonal expansion, particularly in CD8+ T cells. Low levels of normalized T-cell clonal expansion were also seen in some nonresponding patients. At doses from 0.1 to 3.0 mg/kg, clonal expansion was seen in both CD4+ and CD8+ blood T cells between baseline and week 6. Which antigens the clonally expanded peripheral T cells were specific for was not determined.

Genomic DNA was isolated from the sorted cells so that the TCRbeta CDR3 region could be sequenced. The immunoSEQ Assay was used for sequencing of TCRbeta CDR3 regions. The table was pulled from immuneACCESS by TCRdb, which kept in-frame rearrangements only. Such tables lose some clones; where checked, under half of the loss comes from unresolved V genes, and the rest has no known cause. The sample yields roughly 71,000 clones; roughly nine tenths were counted once. The ten largest clones add up to roughly 15% of the sample. This clonotype was obtained from an adult with an advanced solid tumor such as melanoma, head and neck, liver or kidney cancer. The specimen comprised CD4+ or CD8+ T cells sorted from blood, sampled in a trial of the OX40 agonist ivuxolimab. The sequence joins TRBV28 to TRBJ2-3; 9 bases in between match TRBD2. The base sequence is TGTGCCAGCAGTTTAATAGCGGGAGTGTTAGATACGCAGTATTTT. Its translation reads: CASSLIAGVLDTQYF.